These 18 T cell receptor beta chains were sequenced from one sample in a study of blood T cell repertoires in COVID-19 (dated by TCRdb to 2020 to 2022). Library prep was done by the immunoSEQ multiplex PCR assay. TCRdb took this table from immuneACCESS and kept in-frame rearrangements with V and J called. Such tables lack part of the clones; where checked against another copy, unresolved V genes explain under half of the gap, and the rest is unexplained. The sample profile shows some 260,000 clones; approximately 90% of them were found once. The ten largest clones represent 6% to 6.5% of the sample. The sample consisted of peripheral blood. The receptors come from a woman aged 30 to 39 with COVID-19, enrolled during active disease.

The V call is TRBV5-4, the J call TRBJ2-7; no reliable D call. This CDR3 has 14 amino acids. From germline, CDR1 is SGHNT and CDR2 YYREEE (reference sequence). V was clipped by 0 bases and J by 0 bases, with 7 bases between them. The CDR3 is CASSLDSRSYEQYV. The CDR3 nucleotides read TGTGCCAGCAGCTTGGACAGCCGCTCCTACGAGCAGTACGTC.

The chain links TRBV7-2 to TRBJ1-2; perhaps TRBD1 as D (6 bases). Germline values: CDR1 SGHTA, CDR2 FQGNSA. The CDR3 covers 13 residues. The V end was cut by 6 bases, the J end by 4 bases, with 12 bases between. The CDR3: CASRPTGIYGYTF. DNA of the CDR3: TGTGCCAGCAGACCTACAGGGATCTATGGCTACACCTTC.

This chain connects TRBV4-2 to TRBJ2-5; 9 positions agree with TRBD2. This CDR3 is 16 amino acids long. Looked up from germline, CDR1 is LGHNA and CDR2 is YNFKEQ. The ends lost 0 bases at V and 11 bases at J; junction bases unmatched: 13. CDR3 sequence reads: CASSQDLSAGGPDQYF. CDR3 DNA sequence: TGTGCCAGCAGCCAAGATCTTAGCGCGGGGGGGCCGGATCAGTACTTC.

This chain links TRBV6-5 with TRBJ2-1; D may be TRBD2 (7 bases). V lost 4 bases to trimming and J lost 5 bases, with 18 bases between them. Per germline, CDR1 MNHEY and CDR2 SVGAGI. The CDR3 has 16 residues. The CDR3 DNA reads TGTGCCAGCAGTTCCCGCGGGGGCTATAGTAACAATGAGCAGTTCTTC. It codes for CASSSRGGYSNNEQFF.

The gene calls are TRBV30 and TRBJ2-3; TRBD2 agrees at 14 bases. Unmatched junction bases numbered 3, after V lost 5 bases and J lost 5 bases. The CDR3 has 14 residues. CDR1 is GTSNPN, CDR2 SVGIG, per germline (reference sequence). Here the CDR3 reads CAWGLAGGRDTQYF. CDR3 in DNA: TGTGCCTGGGGACTAGCGGGAGGCAGAGATACGCAGTATTTT.

The chain uses TRBV27 and TRBJ1-1; no reliable D call. This CDR3 is 16 amino acids long. The germline V gene has CDR1 MNHEY and CDR2 SMNVEV (reference sequence). Trimming removed 3 bases from V and 5 bases from J, with 19 bases in between. The CDR3 here is CASSFRSSGWGTEAFF. The CDR3 region has the DNA TGTGCCAGCAGTTTTAGGTCTTCGGGATGGGGTACTGAAGCTTTCTTT.

The V and J genes are TRBV2 and TRBJ2-3; D is possibly TRBD2 (6 bases). Per the germline V gene, CDR1 is SNHLY and CDR2 is FYNNEI. This CDR3 contains 16 residues. Trimming removed 4 bases from V and 5 bases from J, with 19 bases in between. In DNA form, the CDR3 reads TGTGCCAGCAGTGTTCGCCCTAGCGCCGAGGGAGATACGCAGTATTTT. Amino acids: CASSVRPSAEGDTQYF.

The gene calls are TRBV5-5 and TRBJ2-7, with D tentatively TRBD1 (6 bases). V was clipped by 4 bases and J by 4 bases, with 18 bases between them. Germline-derived CDR1 and CDR2 are SGHKS and YYEKEE (reference sequence). This CDR3 comprises 15 residues. The CDR3 reads CASSEFTGPSYEQYF. As DNA, the CDR3 is TGTGCCAGCAGCGAGTTTACAGGGCCCTCATACGAGCAGTACTTC.

This chain links TRBV6-2 or TRBV6-3 with TRBJ1-6; TRBD1 aligns across 8 bases. Germline V gene lookup returns CDR1 MNHEY and CDR2 SVGEGT. CDR3 length: 13 residues. Trimming cost V 7 bases and J 13 bases; bases outside gene matches: 9. DNA for the CDR3: TGTGCCAGCACCCCACTCCGGGACAGGCCCCTCCACTTT. Its protein product is CASTPLRDRPLHF.

This clone has only one observation. The chain links TRBV7-9 to TRBJ1-2, with D perhaps TRBD1 (6 bases). Trimming stripped 4 bases from V and 3 bases from J, with 12 bases between. The CDR3 consists of 14 residues. Per germline, CDR1 SEHNR and CDR2 FQNEAQ (reference sequence). This CDR3 reads CASSSDSSYYGYTF. CDR3 DNA: TGTGCCAGCAGCTCGGACAGTAGTTACTATGGCTACACCTTC.

This clone has a single count. The gene calls are TRBV11-2 and TRBJ2-2; 7 nucleotides match TRBD1. The CDR3 runs to 15 residues. Per germline, CDR1 SGHAT and CDR2 FQNNGV. V lost 7 bases, J lost 4 bases, and 9 bases stayed unmatched. This CDR3 reads CASTTYRGGTGELFF. CDR3 nucleotides: TGTGCCAGCACGACCTACAGGGGCGGCACCGGGGAGCTGTTTTTT.

This clone came up a few times. The V gene is TRBV13, the J gene TRBJ2-2, with TRBD1 matching 10 bases. The CDR3 spans 16 residues. Germline V gene data show CDR1 as PRHDT and CDR2 as FYEKMQ (reference sequence). V shed 0 bases and J 4 bases; nucleotides not matched to a gene: 2. In DNA form, the CDR3 reads TGTGCCAGCAGCTTAGGAGACAGGGGGCGCACCGGGGAGCTGTTTTTT. It is translated as CASSLGDRGRTGELFF. The whole variable domain, filled in from reference TRBV13 and TRBJ2-2, reads AAGVIQSPRHLIKEKRETATLKCYPIPRHDTVYWYQQGPGQDPQFLISFYEKMQSDKGSIPDRFSAQQFSDYHSELNMSSLELGDSALYFCASSLGDRGRTGELFFGEGSRLTVL.

The gene calls are TRBV29-1 and TRBJ2-1; 16 nucleotides line up with TRBD2. There are 18 residues in the CDR3. The V and J ends lost 8 bases and 0 bases, in that order; junction bases with no gene match: 10. Germline V gene sequence: CDR1 SQVTM, CDR2 ANQGSEA. Written as DNA, the CDR3 is TGCAGCTCAAGCCAGGGACTAGCGGGAGGGAACTCCTACAATGAGCAGTTCTTC. This codes for CSSSQGLAGGNSYNEQFF.

The rearrangement uses TRBV4-1 and TRBJ2-1, with TRBD2 matching 10 bases. Germline CDR1 MGHRA, CDR2 YSYEKL. The junction had 13 bases not matched to a gene; V was cut back by 6 bases and J by 2 bases. This CDR3 spans 18 amino acids. The CDR3 protein is CASSKQVQAGGTYNEQFF. The CDR3 DNA sequence: TGCGCCAGCAGTAAACAGGTACAAGCGGGGGGGACCTACAATGAGCAGTTCTTC.

This chain uses TRBV6-5 with TRBJ2-7; 9 bases agree with TRBD1. The V segment lost 5 bases and the J segment 0 bases; nucleotides outside the gene matches: 5. The CDR3 is 15 residues long. Germline CDR1 is MNHEY and CDR2 is SVGAGI. The CDR3, as DNA: TGTGCCAGCAGTCCGGGACAGGGAAACTCCTACGAGCAGTACGTC. This encodes CASSPGQGNSYEQYV.

The chain employs TRBV6-5 and TRBJ2-7; 10 nucleotides agree with TRBD1. CDR3 length: 15 residues. V was pared by 6 bases and J by 4 bases, with 9 bases of the junction left unmatched. The germline gives CDR1 MNHEY, CDR2 SVGAGI. The CDR3 DNA follows: TGTGCCAGCAGGCTGGACAGGGGGGGATTATACGAGCAGTACTTC. Residues: CASRLDRGGLYEQYF.

The V call is TRBV7-9, the J call TRBJ2-7, with 7 bases lining up with TRBD1. The CDR3 has 14 amino acids. Germline values: CDR1 SEHNR, CDR2 FQNEAQ (reference sequence). The J segment lost 6 bases and the V segment lost 7 bases, leaving 12 bases of the junction unmatched. The CDR3 DNA sequence: TGTGCCAGCACCAACAGGGGTGGAGGTGGCGAGCAGTACTTC. This translates into CASTNRGGGGEQYF.

This clone was recorded only once. This chain links TRBV5-5 with TRBJ2-2; perhaps TRBD1 as D (5 bases). The CDR3 runs to 15 residues. Deletions cut 4 bases from V and 2 bases from J, with 12 bases between. CDR1 is SGHKS, CDR2 YYEKEE, per germline (reference sequence). CDR3 protein: CASSSRADNTGELFF. The CDR3 coding sequence is TGTGCCAGCAGCAGCAGGGCGGATAACACCGGGGAGCTGTTTTTT.